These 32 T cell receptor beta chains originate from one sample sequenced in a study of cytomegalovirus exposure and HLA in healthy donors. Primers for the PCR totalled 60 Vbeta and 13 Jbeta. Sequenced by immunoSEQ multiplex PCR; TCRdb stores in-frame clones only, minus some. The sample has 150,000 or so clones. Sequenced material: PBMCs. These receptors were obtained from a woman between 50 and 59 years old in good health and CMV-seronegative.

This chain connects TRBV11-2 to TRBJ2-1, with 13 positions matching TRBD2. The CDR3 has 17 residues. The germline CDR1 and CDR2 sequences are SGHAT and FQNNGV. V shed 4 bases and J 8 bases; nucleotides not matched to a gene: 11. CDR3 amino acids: CASSWSFGTSGIDEQFF. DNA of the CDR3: TGTGCCAGCAGCTGGAGTTTTGGGACTAGCGGGATCGATGAGCAGTTCTTC.

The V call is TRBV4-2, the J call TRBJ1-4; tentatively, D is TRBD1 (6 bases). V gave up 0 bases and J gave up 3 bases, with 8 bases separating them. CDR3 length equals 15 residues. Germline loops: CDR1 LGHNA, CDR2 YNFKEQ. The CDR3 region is CASSQEGQSNEKLFF. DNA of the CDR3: TGTGCCAGCAGCCAAGAAGGACAGTCTAATGAAAAACTGTTTTTT.

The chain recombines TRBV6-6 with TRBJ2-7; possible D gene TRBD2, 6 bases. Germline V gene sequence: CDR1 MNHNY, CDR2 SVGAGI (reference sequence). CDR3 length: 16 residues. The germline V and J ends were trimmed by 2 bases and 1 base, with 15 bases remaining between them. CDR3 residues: CASSYPGGPSSYEQYF. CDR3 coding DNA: TGTGCCAGCAGTTACCCCGGAGGGCCGAGTTCCTACGAGCAGTACTTC.

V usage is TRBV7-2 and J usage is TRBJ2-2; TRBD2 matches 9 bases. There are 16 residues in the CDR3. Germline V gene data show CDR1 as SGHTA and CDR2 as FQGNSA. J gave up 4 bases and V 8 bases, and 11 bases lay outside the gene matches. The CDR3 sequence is CASGMGGGRATGELFF. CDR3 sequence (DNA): TGTGCCAGCGGGATGGGAGGCGGGAGGGCCACCGGGGAGCTGTTTTTT.

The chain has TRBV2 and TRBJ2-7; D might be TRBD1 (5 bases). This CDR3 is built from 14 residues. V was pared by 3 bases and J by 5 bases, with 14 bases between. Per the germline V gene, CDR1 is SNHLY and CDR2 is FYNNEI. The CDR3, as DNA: TGTGCCAGCAGTGATCAGGGAAATTTGGACGAGCAGTACTTC. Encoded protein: CASSDQGNLDEQYF.

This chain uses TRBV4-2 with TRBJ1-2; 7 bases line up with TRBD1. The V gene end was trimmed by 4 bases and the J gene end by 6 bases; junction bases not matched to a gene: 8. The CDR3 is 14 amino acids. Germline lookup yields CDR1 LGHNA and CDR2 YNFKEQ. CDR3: CASSPDRVHHGYTF. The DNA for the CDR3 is TGTGCCAGCAGCCCAGACAGGGTTCACCATGGCTACACCTTC.

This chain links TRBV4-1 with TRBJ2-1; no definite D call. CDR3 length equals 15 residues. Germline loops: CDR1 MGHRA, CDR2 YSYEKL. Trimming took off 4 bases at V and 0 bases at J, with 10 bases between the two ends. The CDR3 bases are TGCGCCAGCAGCCTCGACACGAGCTCCTACAATGAGCAGTTCTTC. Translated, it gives CASSLDTSSYNEQFF.

CDR3 sequence reads: CAISAGINYGYTF. In DNA form, the CDR3 reads TGTGCCATCAGTGCGGGGATTAACTATGGCTACACCTTC. The V gene is TRBV10-3, the J gene TRBJ1-2; the D is unclear. CDR1 is ENHRY and CDR2 is SYGVKD in the germline V gene. The CDR3 consists of 13 residues. V lost 4 bases and J lost 1, with 7 bases in between.

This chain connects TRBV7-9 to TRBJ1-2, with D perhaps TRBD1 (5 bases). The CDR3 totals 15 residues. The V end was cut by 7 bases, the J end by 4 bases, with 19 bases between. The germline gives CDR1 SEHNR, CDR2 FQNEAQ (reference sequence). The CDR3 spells CASTTEWGELYGYTF. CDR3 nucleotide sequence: TGTGCCAGCACCACAGAATGGGGGGAACTCTATGGCTACACCTTC.

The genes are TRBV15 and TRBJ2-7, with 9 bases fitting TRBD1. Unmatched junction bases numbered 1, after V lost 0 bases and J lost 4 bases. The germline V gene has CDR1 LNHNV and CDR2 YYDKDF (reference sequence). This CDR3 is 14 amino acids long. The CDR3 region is CATSREQGAYEQYF. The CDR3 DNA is TGTGCCACCAGCAGAGAACAGGGGGCTTACGAGCAGTACTTC.

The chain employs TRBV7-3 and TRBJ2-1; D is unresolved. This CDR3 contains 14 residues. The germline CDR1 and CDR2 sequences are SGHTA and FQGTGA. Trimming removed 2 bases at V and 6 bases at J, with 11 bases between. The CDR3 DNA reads TGTGCCAGCAGCTTAGGCCTAGTAGGCAATGAGCAGTTCTTC. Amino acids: CASSLGLVGNEQFF.

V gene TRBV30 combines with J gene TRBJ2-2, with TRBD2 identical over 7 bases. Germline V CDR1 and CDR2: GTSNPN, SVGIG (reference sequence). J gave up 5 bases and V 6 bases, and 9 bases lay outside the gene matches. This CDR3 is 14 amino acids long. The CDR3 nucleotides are TGTGCCTGCTACTGGGAGGGTTTGACCGGGGAGCTGTTTTTT. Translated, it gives CACYWEGLTGELFF.

Here the CDR3 reads CASSVGGSSSYEQYF. DNA of the CDR3: TGTGCCAGCAGCGTAGGAGGCAGTAGCTCCTACGAGCAGTACTTC. The chain links TRBV9 to TRBJ2-7; D gene uncertain. The CDR3 loop spans 15 amino acids. The ends were cut back, 0 bases at V and 0 bases at J, with 10 bases in the middle. Germline values: CDR1 SGDLS, CDR2 YYNGEE. The entire variable domain, with the rest obtained from reference TRBV9 and TRBJ2-7, is as follows: DSGVTQTPKHLITATGQRVTLRCSPRSGDLSVYWYQQSLDQGLQFLIQYYNGEERAKGNILERFSAQQFPDLHSELNLSSLELGDSALYFCASSVGGSSSYEQYFGPGTRLTVT.

The CDR3 coding sequence is TGTGCCAGCAGCGTAGCTACGGGACAGGGGAGCTCCTACAATGAGCAGTTCTTC. It is translated as CASSVATGQGSSYNEQFF. The chain couples TRBV9 to TRBJ2-1; 10 nucleotides align to TRBD1. There are 18 residues in the CDR3. CDR1 SGDLS and CDR2 YYNGEE come from the germline V gene. The V segment lost 0 bases and the J segment 0 bases; nucleotides outside the gene matches: 6.

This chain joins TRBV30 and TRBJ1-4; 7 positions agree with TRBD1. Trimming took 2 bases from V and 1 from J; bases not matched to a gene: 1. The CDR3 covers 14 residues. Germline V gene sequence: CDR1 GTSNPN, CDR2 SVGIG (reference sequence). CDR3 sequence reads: CAWSRTGTNEKLFF. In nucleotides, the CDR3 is TGTGCCTGGAGTAGGACAGGAACTAATGAAAAACTGTTTTTT.

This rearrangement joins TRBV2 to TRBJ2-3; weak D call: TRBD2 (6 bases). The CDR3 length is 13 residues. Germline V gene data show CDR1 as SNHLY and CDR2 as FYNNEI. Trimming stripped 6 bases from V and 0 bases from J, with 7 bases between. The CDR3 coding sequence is TGTGCCAGCAGGGGGACTAGCACAGATACGCAGTATTTT. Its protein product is CASRGTSTDTQYF.

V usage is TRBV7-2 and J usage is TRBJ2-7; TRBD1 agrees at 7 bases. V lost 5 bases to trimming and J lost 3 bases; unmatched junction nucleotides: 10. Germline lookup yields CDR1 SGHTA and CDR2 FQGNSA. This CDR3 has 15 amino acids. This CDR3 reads CASSPKRDSYYEQYF. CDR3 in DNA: TGTGCCAGCAGCCCCAAACGGGACAGCTACTACGAGCAGTACTTC.

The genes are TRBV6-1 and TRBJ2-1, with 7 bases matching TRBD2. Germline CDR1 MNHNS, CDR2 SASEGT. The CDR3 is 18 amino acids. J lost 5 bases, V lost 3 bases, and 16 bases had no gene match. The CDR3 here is CASSDFFQAGSGNNEQFF. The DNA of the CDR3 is TGTGCCAGCAGTGACTTCTTCCAAGCGGGGTCGGGGAACAATGAGCAGTTCTTC.

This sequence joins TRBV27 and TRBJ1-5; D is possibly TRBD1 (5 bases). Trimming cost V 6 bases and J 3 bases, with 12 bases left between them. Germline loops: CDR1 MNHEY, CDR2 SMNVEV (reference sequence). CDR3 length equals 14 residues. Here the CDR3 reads CASSLDGANQPQHF. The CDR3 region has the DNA TGTGCCAGCAGCTTGGATGGGGCCAATCAGCCCCAGCATTTT.

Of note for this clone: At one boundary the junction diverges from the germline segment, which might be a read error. For the CDR3, the DNA is TGTGCCAGCAGTCCCCGGGACAGGCAGATCTTC. Translating it yields CASSPRDRQIF. This chain connects TRBV2 to TRBJ2-1; 8 nucleotides match TRBD1. The V gene's germline CDR1 is SNHLY and CDR2 FYNNEI. The CDR3 has 11 residues.

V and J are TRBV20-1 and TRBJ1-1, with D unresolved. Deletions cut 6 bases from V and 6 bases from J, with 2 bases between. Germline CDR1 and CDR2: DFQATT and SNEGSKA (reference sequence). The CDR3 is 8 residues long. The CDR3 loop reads CSASEAFF. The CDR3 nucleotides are TGCAGTGCCTCTGAAGCTTTCTTT.

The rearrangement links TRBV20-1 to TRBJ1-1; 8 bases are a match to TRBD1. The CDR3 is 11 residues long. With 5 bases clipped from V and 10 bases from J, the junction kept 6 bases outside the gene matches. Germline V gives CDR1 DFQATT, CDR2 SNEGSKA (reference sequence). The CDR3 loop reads CSASGQGTAFF. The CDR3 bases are TGCAGTGCTTCTGGACAGGGCACAGCTTTCTTT.

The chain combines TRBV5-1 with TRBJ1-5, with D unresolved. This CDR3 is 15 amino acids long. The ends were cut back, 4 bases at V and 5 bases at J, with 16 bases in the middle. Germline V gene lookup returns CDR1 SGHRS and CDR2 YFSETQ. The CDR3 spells CASSPLSPGDQPQHF. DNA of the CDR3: TGCGCCAGCAGCCCTTTGAGCCCCGGAGATCAGCCCCAGCATTTT.

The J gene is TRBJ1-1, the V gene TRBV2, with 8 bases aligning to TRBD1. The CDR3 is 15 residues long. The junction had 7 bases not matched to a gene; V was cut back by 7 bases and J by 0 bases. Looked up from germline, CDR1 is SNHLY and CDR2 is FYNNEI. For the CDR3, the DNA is TGTGCCAGCACTCCGGGACAGGCACTGAACACTGAAGCTTTCTTT. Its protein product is CASTPGQALNTEAFF.

The DNA of the CDR3 is TGTGCCAGCAGTACCCCCTTAACGGGGGGCCTGAACGAGCAGTACTTC. It is translated as CASSTPLTGGLNEQYF. The chain has TRBV28 and TRBJ2-7; TRBD2 might be the D (7 bases). The V end was cut by 5 bases, the J end by 5 bases, with 22 bases between. The germline CDR1 and CDR2 sequences are MDHEN and SYDVKM. The length of the CDR3 is 16 residues.

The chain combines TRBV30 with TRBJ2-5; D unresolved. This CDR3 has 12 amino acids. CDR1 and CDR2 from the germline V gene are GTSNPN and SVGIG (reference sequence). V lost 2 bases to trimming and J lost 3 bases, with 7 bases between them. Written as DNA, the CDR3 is TGTGCCTGGAGTCTCTTAAAAGAGACCCAGTACTTC. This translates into CAWSLLKETQYF.

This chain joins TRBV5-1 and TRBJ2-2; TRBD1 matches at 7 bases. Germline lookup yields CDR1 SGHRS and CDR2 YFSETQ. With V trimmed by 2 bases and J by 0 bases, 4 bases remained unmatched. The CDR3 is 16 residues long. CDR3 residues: CASSLQGQTNTGELFF. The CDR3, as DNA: TGCGCCAGCAGCTTACAGGGACAGACGAACACCGGGGAGCTGTTTTTT.

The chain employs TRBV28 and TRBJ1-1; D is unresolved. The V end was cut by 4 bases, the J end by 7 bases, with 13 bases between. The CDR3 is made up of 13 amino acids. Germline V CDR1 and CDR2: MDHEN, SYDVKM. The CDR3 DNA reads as TGTGCCAGCAGTTCTCTAGATGGGTTTGAAGCTTTCTTT. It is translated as CASSSLDGFEAFF. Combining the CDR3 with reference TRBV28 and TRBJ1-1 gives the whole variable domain DVKVTQSSRYLVKRTGEKVFLECVQDMDHENMFWYRQDPGLGLRLIYFSYDVKMKEKGDIPEGYSVSREKKERFSLILESASTNQTSMYLCASSSLDGFEAFFGQGTRLTVV.

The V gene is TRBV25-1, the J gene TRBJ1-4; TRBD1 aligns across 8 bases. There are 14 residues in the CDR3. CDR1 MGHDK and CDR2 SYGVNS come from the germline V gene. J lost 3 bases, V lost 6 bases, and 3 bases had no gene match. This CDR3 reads CASSRGQANEKLFF. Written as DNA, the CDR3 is TGTGCCAGCAGCAGGGGACAGGCTAATGAAAAACTGTTTTTT.

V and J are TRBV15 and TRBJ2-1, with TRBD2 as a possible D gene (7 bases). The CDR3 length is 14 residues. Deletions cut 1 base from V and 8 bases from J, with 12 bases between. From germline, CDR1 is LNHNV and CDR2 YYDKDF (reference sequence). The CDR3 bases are TGTGCCACCAGCAGAGTTGGCGGGGGCGATGAGCAGTTCTTC. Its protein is CATSRVGGGDEQFF.

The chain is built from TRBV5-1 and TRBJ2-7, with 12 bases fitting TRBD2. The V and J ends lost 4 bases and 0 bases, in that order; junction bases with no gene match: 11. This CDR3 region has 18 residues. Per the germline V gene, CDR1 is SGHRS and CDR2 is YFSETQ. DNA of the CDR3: TGCGCCAGCAGCCCGAGGACTAGCGGGACCCTAAGCTCCTACGAGCAGTACTTC. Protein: CASSPRTSGTLSSYEQYF.

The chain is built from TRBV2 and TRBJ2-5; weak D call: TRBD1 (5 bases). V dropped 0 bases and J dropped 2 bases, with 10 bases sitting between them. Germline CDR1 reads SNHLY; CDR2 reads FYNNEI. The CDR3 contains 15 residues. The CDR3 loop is CASSEAPGLQETQYF. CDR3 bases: TGTGCCAGCAGTGAAGCACCAGGGCTTCAAGAGACCCAGTACTTC. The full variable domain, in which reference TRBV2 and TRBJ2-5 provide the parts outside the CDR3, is EPEVTQTPSHQVTQMGQEVILRCVPISNHLYFYWYRQILGQKVEFLVSFYNNEISEKSEIFDDQFSVERPDGSNFTLKIRSTKLEDSAMYFCASSEAPGLQETQYFGPGTRLLVL.